Here is one T cell receptor beta chain with its context. The entry originates in a study of control samples from healthy donors and cancer patients. The data were produced by immunoSEQ multiplex PCR, yet TCRdb's version contains in-frame clones alone and is incomplete. This table has about 130,000 clones, 88% appearing once. This CDR3 spans 12 amino acids. From germline, CDR1 is GTSNPN and CDR2 SVGIG (reference sequence). J was trimmed by 6 bases and V by 5 bases; bases with no gene match: 5. The sample taken for sequencing was blood. The clonotype originates from a man aged 50-59 years in good health. The chain uses TRBV30 and TRBJ1-2; 8 positions agree with TRBD1. The CDR3 sequence is CAWASGGDGYTF. CDR3 sequence (DNA): TGTGCCTGGGCCTCAGGGGGCGATGGCTACACCTTC.